These T cell receptor beta chains were read from a single sample in a study of blood T cell repertoires in COVID-19. Profiling relied on immunoSEQ multiplex PCR, and the TCRdb table lists in-frame clones only, not all of them. The profile shows roughly 150,000 clones, approximately 80% of them singletons. Material for sequencing was PBMCs or T cells enriched from blood (not recorded which). These receptors were collected from a woman between 50 and 59 years old who had recovered from COVID-19. Each CDR3 is given with its conserved first and last residue. D genes are given only for firm matches. Not all rows give a size; the values are once, few, many and, for expanded clones, a class.

j_call: TRBJ2-1; clone_size: -; v_call: TRBV7-3; d_call: -; cdr3_aa: CASSLAKSSYNEQFF; cdr3_nt: TGTGCCAGCAGCTTAGCCAAGAGCTCCTACAATGAGCAGTTCTTC
j_call: TRBJ2-6; clone_size: -; v_call: TRBV4-2; d_call: -; cdr3_aa: CASSQRELVGANVLTF; cdr3_nt: TGTGCCAGCAGCCAGAGAGAGCTTGTCGGGGCCAACGTCCTGACTTTC
j_call: TRBJ2-5; clone_size: -; v_call: TRBV5-1; d_call: TRBD1; cdr3_aa: CASSLGQGGRQETQYF; cdr3_nt: TGCGCCAGCAGCTTGGGACAGGGTGGCCGCCAAGAGACCCAGTACTTC
j_call: TRBJ2-5; clone_size: -; v_call: TRBV12-5; d_call: -; cdr3_aa: CASGFGHQETQYF; cdr3_nt: TGTGCTAGTGGTTTTGGCCATCAAGAGACCCAGTACTTC
j_call: TRBJ2-1; clone_size: -; v_call: TRBV7-3; d_call: TRBD2; cdr3_aa: CASSLGSGLLTRGEQFF; cdr3_nt: TGTGCCAGCAGCTTAGGGTCGGGACTACTCACCCGGGGTGAGCAGTTCTTC
j_call: TRBJ2-2; clone_size: -; v_call: TRBV12-5; d_call: TRBD1; cdr3_aa: CASGGTANTGELFF; cdr3_nt: TGTGCTAGTGGTGGGACAGCCAACACCGGGGAGCTGTTTTTT
j_call: TRBJ2-1; clone_size: -; v_call: TRBV4-1; d_call: TRBD2; cdr3_aa: CASSPWTSGNEQFF; cdr3_nt: TGCGCCAGCAGCCCTTGGACTAGCGGCAATGAGCAGTTCTTC
j_call: TRBJ1-3; clone_size: once; v_call: TRBV11-2; d_call: -; cdr3_aa: CASSLDRLSSGNTIYF; cdr3_nt: TGTGCCAGCAGCTTAGATCGTCTGAGCTCTGGAAACACCATATATTTT
j_call: TRBJ2-2; clone_size: -; v_call: TRBV4-1; d_call: TRBD2; cdr3_aa: CASSQDAWTSGYTGELFF; cdr3_nt: TGCGCCAGCAGCCAAGACGCCTGGACTAGCGGGTACACCGGGGAGCTGTTTTTT
j_call: TRBJ1-3; clone_size: -; v_call: TRBV19; d_call: -; cdr3_aa: CASTLSQDSASGNTIYF; cdr3_nt: TGTGCCAGTACCTTGAGCCAGGACAGCGCCTCTGGAAACACCATATATTTT
j_call: TRBJ1-6; clone_size: -; v_call: TRBV2; d_call: TRBD1; cdr3_aa: CASSGDRISPLHF; cdr3_nt: TGTGCCAGCAGTGGGGACAGAATTTCACCCCTCCACTTT
j_call: TRBJ1-1; clone_size: -; v_call: TRBV3-1/TRBV3-2; d_call: -; cdr3_aa: CASSQGLNTEAFF; cdr3_nt: TGTGCCAGCAGCCAGGGACTTAACACTGAAGCTTTCTTT
j_call: TRBJ1-6; clone_size: once; v_call: TRBV6-6; d_call: -; cdr3_aa: CASSKGTAGTSPLHF; cdr3_nt: TGTGCCAGCAGTAAAGGGACTGCGGGCACCTCACCCCTCCACTTT
j_call: TRBJ2-2; clone_size: -; v_call: TRBV6-2/TRBV6-3; d_call: -; cdr3_aa: CASSRIGTPVTGELFF; cdr3_nt: TGTGCCAGCAGCCGGATCGGGACTCCAGTCACCGGGGAGCTGTTTTTT
j_call: TRBJ1-2; clone_size: -; v_call: TRBV28; d_call: -; cdr3_aa: CASSPKIRVRNGYTF; cdr3_nt: TGTGCCAGCAGTCCTAAAATCAGGGTTCGTAATGGCTACACCTTC
j_call: TRBJ1-1; clone_size: -; v_call: TRBV3-1/TRBV3-2; d_call: -; cdr3_aa: CASGKGHPNTEAFF; cdr3_nt: TGTGCCAGCGGAAAAGGACATCCGAACACTGAAGCTTTCTTT
j_call: TRBJ1-5; clone_size: -; v_call: TRBV19; d_call: -; cdr3_aa: CASSPTRGYNQPQHF; cdr3_nt: TGTGCCAGTAGTCCCACACGAGGGTACAATCAGCCCCAGCATTTT
j_call: TRBJ2-5; clone_size: -; v_call: TRBV9; d_call: -; cdr3_aa: CASSARQGRGQETQYF; cdr3_nt: TGTGCCAGCAGCGCGCGACAAGGCAGGGGTCAAGAGACCCAGTACTTC
j_call: TRBJ2-4; clone_size: -; v_call: TRBV6-4; d_call: TRBD1; cdr3_aa: CASNYSRDRKNIQYF; cdr3_nt: TGTGCCAGCAACTACAGCCGGGACAGAAAAAACATTCAGTACTTC
j_call: TRBJ1-1; clone_size: once; v_call: TRBV7-9; d_call: -; cdr3_aa: CASTGGAWTEAFF; cdr3_nt: TGTGCCAGCACCGGGGGCGCGTGGACTGAAGCTTTCTTT
j_call: TRBJ2-1; clone_size: -; v_call: TRBV28; d_call: TRBD2; cdr3_aa: CASSLSGRFYNEQFF; cdr3_nt: TGTGCCAGCAGTTTAAGCGGGAGATTTTACAATGAGCAGTTCTTC
j_call: TRBJ1-1; clone_size: -; v_call: TRBV1; d_call: -; cdr3_aa: CTSSQERGQVNTEAFF; cdr3_nt: TGCACCAGCAGCCAAGAAAGGGGACAGGTGAACACTGAAGCTTTCTTT
j_call: TRBJ2-1; clone_size: -; v_call: TRBV11-2; d_call: -; cdr3_aa: CASSLAFSAGNNEQFF; cdr3_nt: TGTGCCAGCAGCTTAGCTTTCAGCGCGGGAAACAATGAGCAGTTCTTC
j_call: TRBJ2-4; clone_size: -; v_call: TRBV6-2/TRBV6-3; d_call: TRBD1; cdr3_aa: CASSSGGQGADIQYF; cdr3_nt: TGTGCCAGCAGTTCCGGGGGACAGGGGGCGGACATTCAGTACTTC
j_call: TRBJ1-4; clone_size: once; v_call: TRBV2; d_call: TRBD1; cdr3_aa: CASRSRTGENEKLFF; cdr3_nt: TGTGCCAGCAGGTCTAGGACAGGGGAGAATGAAAAACTGTTTTTT
j_call: TRBJ2-1; clone_size: once; v_call: TRBV19; d_call: TRBD2; cdr3_aa: CASSIVGLGGSEQFF; cdr3_nt: TGTGCCAGTAGTATTGTGGGACTAGGTGGAAGTGAGCAGTTCTTC
j_call: TRBJ1-5; clone_size: -; v_call: TRBV19; d_call: TRBD1; cdr3_aa: CASSNSGTGGTQPQHF; cdr3_nt: TGTGCCAGTAGCAACTCGGGGACAGGGGGCACTCAGCCCCAGCATTTT
j_call: TRBJ2-2; clone_size: -; v_call: TRBV5-6; d_call: -; cdr3_aa: CASSLEQGVPGELFF; cdr3_nt: TGTGCCAGCAGCTTAGAACAGGGTGTCCCCGGGGAGCTGTTTTTT
j_call: TRBJ2-6; clone_size: -; v_call: TRBV29-1; d_call: -; cdr3_aa: CSAYGGTSRSGANVLTF; cdr3_nt: TGCAGCGCTTACGGGGGGACAAGCCGCTCTGGGGCCAACGTCCTGACTTTC
j_call: TRBJ2-4; clone_size: -; v_call: TRBV2; d_call: -; cdr3_aa: CASSLQGEGNIQYF; cdr3_nt: TGTGCCAGCTCTTTACAGGGGGAGGGAAACATTCAGTACTTC
j_call: TRBJ2-1; clone_size: -; v_call: TRBV19; d_call: -; cdr3_aa: CASSILLVRDNEQFF; cdr3_nt: TGTGCCAGTAGTATATTGCTAGTGCGGGACAATGAGCAGTTCTTC
j_call: TRBJ2-7; clone_size: -; v_call: TRBV19; d_call: TRBD1; cdr3_aa: CASSRGGQGNEQYF; cdr3_nt: TGTGCCAGTAGTAGGGGTGGACAGGGTAACGAGCAGTACTTC
j_call: TRBJ2-5; clone_size: -; v_call: TRBV12-3/TRBV12-4; d_call: TRBD1; cdr3_aa: CAIRTGTQETQYF; cdr3_nt: TGTGCCATCCGGACAGGAACCCAAGAGACCCAGTACTTC
j_call: TRBJ1-2; clone_size: -; v_call: TRBV28; d_call: -; cdr3_aa: CASSDLPAGNYGYTF; cdr3_nt: TGTGCCAGCAGCGATCTCCCAGCGGGGAACTATGGCTACACCTTC
j_call: TRBJ2-3; clone_size: -; v_call: TRBV19; d_call: TRBD2; cdr3_aa: CASSIGSGVGTDTQYF; cdr3_nt: TGTGCCAGTAGTATCGGTAGCGGGGTTGGTACAGATACGCAGTATTTT
j_call: TRBJ1-5; clone_size: -; v_call: TRBV7-2; d_call: TRBD1; cdr3_aa: CASSADRVNQPQHF; cdr3_nt: TGTGCCAGCAGCGCCGACAGGGTCAATCAGCCCCAGCATTTT
j_call: TRBJ1-5; clone_size: -; v_call: TRBV27; d_call: -; cdr3_aa: CASKAGYNQPQHF; cdr3_nt: TGTGCCAGCAAGGCAGGGTACAATCAGCCCCAGCATTTT
j_call: TRBJ2-2; clone_size: once; v_call: TRBV18; d_call: -; cdr3_aa: CASSPAVPVDAGELFF; cdr3_nt: TGTGCCAGCTCACCTGCGGTCCCAGTAGACGCCGGGGAGCTGTTTTTT
j_call: TRBJ1-2; clone_size: few; v_call: TRBV4-3; d_call: TRBD1; cdr3_aa: CASSQDHPGQGYGYTF; cdr3_nt: TGCGCCAGCAGCCAAGATCATCCCGGACAGGGCTATGGCTACACCTTC
j_call: TRBJ2-5; clone_size: once; v_call: TRBV18; d_call: TRBD2; cdr3_aa: CASSPAIAGSQETQYF; cdr3_nt: TGTGCCAGCTCACCTGCTATAGCGGGGTCACAAGAGACCCAGTACTTC
j_call: TRBJ2-1; clone_size: once; v_call: TRBV18; d_call: -; cdr3_aa: CASSRQEGNEQFF; cdr3_nt: TGTGCCAGCTCAAGGCAGGAGGGTAATGAGCAGTTCTTC
j_call: TRBJ1-6; clone_size: once; v_call: TRBV7-2; d_call: -; cdr3_aa: CASSPRRELNSPLHF; cdr3_nt: TGTGCCAGCAGCCCCCGCAGGGAACTCAATTCACCCCTCCACTTT
j_call: TRBJ2-1; clone_size: -; v_call: TRBV19; d_call: TRBD2; cdr3_aa: CASSITSGGSEQFF; cdr3_nt: TGTGCCAGTAGTATAACTAGCGGGGGATCTGAGCAGTTCTTC
j_call: TRBJ2-3; clone_size: many; v_call: TRBV7-2; d_call: -; cdr3_aa: CASSSVRRAGRQYF; cdr3_nt: TGTGCCAGCAGCTCCGTTAGGAGAGCGGGTAGGCAGTATTTT
j_call: TRBJ2-5; clone_size: -; v_call: TRBV5-1; d_call: TRBD2; cdr3_aa: CASSLTRMGLAGGTQYF; cdr3_nt: TGCGCCAGCAGCTTGACAAGAATGGGACTAGCGGGGGGGACCCAGTACTTC
j_call: TRBJ1-2; clone_size: few; v_call: TRBV4-1; d_call: TRBD1; cdr3_aa: CASSPGPTGKANYGYTF; cdr3_nt: TGCGCCAGCAGCCCCGGGCCGACAGGGAAGGCTAACTATGGCTACACCTTC
j_call: TRBJ1-4; clone_size: -; v_call: TRBV7-9; d_call: TRBD1; cdr3_aa: CASSGAQGQGEKLFF; cdr3_nt: TGTGCCAGCAGCGGAGCTCAGGGACAGGGTGAAAAACTGTTTTTT
j_call: TRBJ2-1; clone_size: -; v_call: TRBV6-6; d_call: -; cdr3_aa: CASSPQGNEQFF; cdr3_nt: TGTGCCAGCAGCCCACAGGGAAATGAGCAGTTCTTC
j_call: TRBJ2-7; clone_size: -; v_call: TRBV12-3/TRBV12-4; d_call: -; cdr3_aa: CASSLPPGYEQYF; cdr3_nt: TGTGCCAGCAGTTTACCCCCAGGCTACGAGCAGTACTTC
j_call: TRBJ1-2; clone_size: -; v_call: TRBV7-2; d_call: TRBD1; cdr3_aa: CASRAAGQGYGYTF; cdr3_nt: TGTGCCAGCAGAGCCGCGGGACAGGGTTATGGCTACACCTTC
j_call: TRBJ2-1; clone_size: once; v_call: TRBV10-1; d_call: TRBD2; cdr3_aa: CASSESPPLAGHYNEQFF; cdr3_nt: TGCGCCAGCAGTGAGTCGCCTCCCCTAGCGGGGCACTACAATGAGCAGTTCTTC
j_call: TRBJ2-5; clone_size: -; v_call: TRBV29-1; d_call: TRBD1; cdr3_aa: CSGRQGAGETQYF; cdr3_nt: TGCAGCGGACGACAGGGGGCGGGGGAGACCCAGTACTTC
j_call: TRBJ2-7; clone_size: -; v_call: TRBV5-6; d_call: TRBD1; cdr3_aa: CASSSQGYEQYF; cdr3_nt: TGTGCCAGCAGCTCACAGGGGTACGAGCAGTACTTC
j_call: TRBJ2-7; clone_size: -; v_call: TRBV10-3; d_call: -; cdr3_aa: CAISEGPYEQYF; cdr3_nt: TGTGCCATCAGTGAGGGCCCCTACGAGCAGTACTTC
j_call: TRBJ1-4; clone_size: -; v_call: TRBV7-9; d_call: -; cdr3_aa: CASSLEQINEKLFF; cdr3_nt: TGTGCCAGCAGCTTAGAACAGATAAATGAAAAACTGTTTTTT
j_call: TRBJ2-4; clone_size: -; v_call: TRBV6-2/TRBV6-3; d_call: TRBD2; cdr3_aa: CASSPLDPSSGQNIQYF; cdr3_nt: TGTGCCAGCAGTCCCCTTGACCCTTCTAGCGGCCAAAACATTCAGTACTTC
j_call: TRBJ2-5; clone_size: -; v_call: TRBV29-1; d_call: TRBD1; cdr3_aa: CSVEDRSWETQYF; cdr3_nt: TGCAGCGTTGAGGACAGGTCCTGGGAGACCCAGTACTTC